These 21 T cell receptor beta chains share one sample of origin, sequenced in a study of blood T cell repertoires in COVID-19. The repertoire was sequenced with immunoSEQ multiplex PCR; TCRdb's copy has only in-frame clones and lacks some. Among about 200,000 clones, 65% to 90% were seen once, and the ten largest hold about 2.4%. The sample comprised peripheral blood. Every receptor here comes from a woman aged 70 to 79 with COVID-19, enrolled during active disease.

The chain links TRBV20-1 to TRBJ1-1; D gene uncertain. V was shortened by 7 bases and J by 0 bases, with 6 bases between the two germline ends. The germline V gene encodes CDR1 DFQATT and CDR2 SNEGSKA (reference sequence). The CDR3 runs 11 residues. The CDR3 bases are TGCAGTGGGAGGGTGAACACTGAAGCTTTCTTT. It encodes CSGRVNTEAFF.

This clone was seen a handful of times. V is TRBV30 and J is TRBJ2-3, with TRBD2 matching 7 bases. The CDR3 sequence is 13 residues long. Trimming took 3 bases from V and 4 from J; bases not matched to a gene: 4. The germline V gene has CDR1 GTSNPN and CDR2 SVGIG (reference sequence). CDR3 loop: CAWRTSGADTQYF. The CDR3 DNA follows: TGTGCCTGGAGGACAAGCGGGGCAGATACGCAGTATTTT.

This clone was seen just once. The CDR3, as DNA: TGTGCCAGCAGCTTAGAAGGAGCGGGGGTGGGCTCCTACAATGAGCAGTTCTTC. It encodes CASSLEGAGVGSYNEQFF. J is TRBJ2-1 and V is TRBV7-2, with 8 bases identical to TRBD2. Losses at the gene ends were 1 base for V and 0 bases for J; bases not matched to a gene: 8. The germline V gene encodes CDR1 SGHTA and CDR2 FQGNSA. CDR3 length: 18 amino acids.

CDR3 DNA sequence: TGTGCCAGTAGTATCGGCGGCAGAATAGATCAGCCCCAGCATTTT. Translation gives CASSIGGRIDQPQHF. The chain employs TRBV19 and TRBJ1-5, with D unresolved. This CDR3 is 15 amino acids long. Trimming pared 3 bases from V and 5 bases from J, leaving 14 bases between. CDR1 and CDR2 from the germline V gene are LNHDA and SQIVND (reference sequence).

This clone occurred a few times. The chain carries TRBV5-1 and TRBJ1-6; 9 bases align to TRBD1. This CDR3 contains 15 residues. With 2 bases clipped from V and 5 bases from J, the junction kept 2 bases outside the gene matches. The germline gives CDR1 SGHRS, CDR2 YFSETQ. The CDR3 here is CASSFDRGNNSPLHF. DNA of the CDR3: TGCGCCAGCAGCTTCGACAGGGGGAATAATTCACCCCTCCACTTT.

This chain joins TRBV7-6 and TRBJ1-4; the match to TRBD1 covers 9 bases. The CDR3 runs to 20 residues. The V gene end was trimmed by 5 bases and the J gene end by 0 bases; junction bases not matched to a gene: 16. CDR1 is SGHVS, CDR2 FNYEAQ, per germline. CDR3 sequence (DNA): TGTGCCAGCAGCCTTAGTCCCGGGACAGGGACGGGTACAACTAATGAAAAACTGTTTTTT. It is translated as CASSLSPGTGTGTTNEKLFF. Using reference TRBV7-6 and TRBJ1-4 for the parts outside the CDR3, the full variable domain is GAGVSQSPRYKVTKRGQDVALRCDPISGHVSLYWYRQALGQGPEFLTYFNYEAQQDKSGLPNDRFSAERPEGSISTLTIQRTEQRDSAMYRCASSLSPGTGTGTTNEKLFFGSGTQLSVL.

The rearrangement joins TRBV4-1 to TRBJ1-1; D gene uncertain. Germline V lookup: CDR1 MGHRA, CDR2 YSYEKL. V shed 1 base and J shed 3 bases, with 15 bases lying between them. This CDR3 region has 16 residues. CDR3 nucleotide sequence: TGCGCCAGCAGCCAAGGGAAAAGGATGGAGGACACTGAAGCTTTCTTT. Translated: CASSQGKRMEDTEAFF.

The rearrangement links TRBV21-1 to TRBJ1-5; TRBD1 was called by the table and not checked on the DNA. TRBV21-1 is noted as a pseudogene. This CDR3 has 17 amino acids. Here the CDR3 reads CASSNDHGTGSIQPQHF. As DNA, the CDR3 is TGTGCCAGCAGCAACGATCACGGGACAGGGAGTATTCAGCCCCAGCATTTT.

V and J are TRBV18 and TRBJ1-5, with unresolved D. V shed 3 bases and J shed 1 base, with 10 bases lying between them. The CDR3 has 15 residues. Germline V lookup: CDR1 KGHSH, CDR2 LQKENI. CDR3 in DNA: TGTGCCAGCTCACCCACCTCGGGAAGCAATCAGCCCCAGCATTTT. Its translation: CASSPTSGSNQPQHF.

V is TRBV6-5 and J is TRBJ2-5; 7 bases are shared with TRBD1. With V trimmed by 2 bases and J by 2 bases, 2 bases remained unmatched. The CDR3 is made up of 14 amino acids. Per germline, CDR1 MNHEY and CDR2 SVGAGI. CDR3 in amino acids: CASSYLRGQETQYF. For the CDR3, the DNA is TGTGCCAGCAGTTACCTCAGGGGGCAAGAGACCCAGTACTTC.

CDR3 loop: CASTPMGTGYGYTF. The CDR3 coding sequence is TGTGCCAGCACCCCCATGGGCACCGGCTATGGCTACACCTTC. The chain employs TRBV7-9 and TRBJ1-2; no firm D call. Germline values: CDR1 SEHNR, CDR2 FQNEAQ (reference sequence). V dropped 7 bases and J dropped 4 bases, with 16 bases sitting between them. The CDR3 runs to 14 residues.

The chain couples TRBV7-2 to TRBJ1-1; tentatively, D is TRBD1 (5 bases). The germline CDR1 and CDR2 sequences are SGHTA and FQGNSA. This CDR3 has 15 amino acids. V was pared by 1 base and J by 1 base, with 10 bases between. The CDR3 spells CASSLVPGGNTEAFF. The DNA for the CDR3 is TGTGCCAGCAGCTTAGTGCCGGGGGGGAACACTGAAGCTTTCTTT.

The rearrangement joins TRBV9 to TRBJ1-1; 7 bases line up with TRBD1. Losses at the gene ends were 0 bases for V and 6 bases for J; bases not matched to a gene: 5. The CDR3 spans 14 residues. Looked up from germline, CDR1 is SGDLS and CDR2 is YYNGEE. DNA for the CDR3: TGTGCCAGCAGCGTAGATGGGACAGCATCTGAAGCTTTCTTT. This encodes CASSVDGTASEAFF.

This CDR3 is CASRWGRDQPQHF. DNA of the CDR3: TGTGCCAGCCGGTGGGGGCGCGATCAGCCCCAGCATTTT. This chain connects TRBV12-3 or TRBV12-4 to TRBJ1-5, with a possible D match to TRBD1 (6 bases). This CDR3 is 13 amino acids long. The V end was cut by 8 bases, the J end by 5 bases, with 13 bases between.

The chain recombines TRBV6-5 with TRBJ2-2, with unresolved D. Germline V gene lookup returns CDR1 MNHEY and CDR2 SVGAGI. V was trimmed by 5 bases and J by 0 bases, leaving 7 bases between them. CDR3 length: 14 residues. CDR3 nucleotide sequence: TGTGCCAGCAGTCTCCTCCCGAACACCGGGGAGCTGTTTTTT. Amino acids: CASSLLPNTGELFF.

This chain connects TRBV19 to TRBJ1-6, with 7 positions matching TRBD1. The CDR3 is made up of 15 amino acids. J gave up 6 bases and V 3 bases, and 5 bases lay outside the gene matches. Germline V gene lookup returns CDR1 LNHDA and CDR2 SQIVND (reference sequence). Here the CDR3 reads CASSMEQGRNSPLHF. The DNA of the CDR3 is TGTGCCAGTAGTATGGAACAGGGGCGTAATTCACCCCTCCACTTT.

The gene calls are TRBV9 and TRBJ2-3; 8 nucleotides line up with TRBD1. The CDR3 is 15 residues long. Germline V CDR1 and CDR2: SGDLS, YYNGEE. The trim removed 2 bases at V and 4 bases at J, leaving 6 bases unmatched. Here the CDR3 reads CASSVSGGSADTQYF. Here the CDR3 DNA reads TGTGCCAGCAGCGTGTCAGGGGGCAGCGCAGATACGCAGTATTTT.

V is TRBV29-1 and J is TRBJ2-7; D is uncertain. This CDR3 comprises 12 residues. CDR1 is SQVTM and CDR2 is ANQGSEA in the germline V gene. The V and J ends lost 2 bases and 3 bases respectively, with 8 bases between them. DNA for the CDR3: TGCAGCGTTGAACGCCCAGGCTACGAGCAGTACTTC. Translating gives CSVERPGYEQYF.

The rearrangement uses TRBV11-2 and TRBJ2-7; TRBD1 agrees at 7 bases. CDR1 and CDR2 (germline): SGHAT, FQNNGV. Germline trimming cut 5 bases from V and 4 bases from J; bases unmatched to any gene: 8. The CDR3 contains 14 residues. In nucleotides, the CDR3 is TGTGCCAGCAGCACCCGGACAGGAAAGTACGAGCAGTACTTC. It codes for CASSTRTGKYEQYF.

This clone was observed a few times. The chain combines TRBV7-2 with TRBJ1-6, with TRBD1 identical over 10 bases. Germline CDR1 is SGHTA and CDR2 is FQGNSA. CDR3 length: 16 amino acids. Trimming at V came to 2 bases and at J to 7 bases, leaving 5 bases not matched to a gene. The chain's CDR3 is CASSLTPGQGNSPLHF. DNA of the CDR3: TGTGCCAGCAGCTTAACACCGGGACAGGGGAATTCACCCCTCCACTTT.

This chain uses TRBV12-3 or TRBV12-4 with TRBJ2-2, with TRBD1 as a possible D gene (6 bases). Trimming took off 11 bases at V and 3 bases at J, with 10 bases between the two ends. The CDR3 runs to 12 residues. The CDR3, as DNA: TGTGCCCTCGGACAGCACACCGGGGAGCTGTTTTTT. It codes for CALGQHTGELFF.